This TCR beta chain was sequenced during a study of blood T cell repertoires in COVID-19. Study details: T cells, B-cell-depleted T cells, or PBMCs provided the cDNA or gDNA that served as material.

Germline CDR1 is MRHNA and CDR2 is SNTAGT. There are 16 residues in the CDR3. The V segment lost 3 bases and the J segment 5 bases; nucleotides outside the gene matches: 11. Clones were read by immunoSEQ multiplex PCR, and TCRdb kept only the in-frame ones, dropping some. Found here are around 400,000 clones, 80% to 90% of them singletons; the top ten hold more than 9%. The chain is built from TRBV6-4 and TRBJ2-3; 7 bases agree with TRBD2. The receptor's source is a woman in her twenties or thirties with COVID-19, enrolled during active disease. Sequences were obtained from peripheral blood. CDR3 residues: CASSEDGEGGIDTQYF. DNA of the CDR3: TGTGCCAGCAGTGAAGACGGGGAGGGAGGAATAGATACGCAGTATTTT.